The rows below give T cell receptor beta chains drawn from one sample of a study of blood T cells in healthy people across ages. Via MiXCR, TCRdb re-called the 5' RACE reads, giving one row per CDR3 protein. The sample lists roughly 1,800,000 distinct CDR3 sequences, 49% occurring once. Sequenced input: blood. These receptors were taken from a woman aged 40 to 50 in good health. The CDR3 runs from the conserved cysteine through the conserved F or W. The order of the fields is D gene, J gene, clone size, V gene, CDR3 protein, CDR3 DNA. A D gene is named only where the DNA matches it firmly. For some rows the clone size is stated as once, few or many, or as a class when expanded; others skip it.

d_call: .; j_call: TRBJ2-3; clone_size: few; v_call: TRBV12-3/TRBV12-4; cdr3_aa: CASSLTRGRDTQYF; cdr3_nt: TGTGCCAGCAGTTTAACCAGGGGAAGAGATACGCAGTATTTT
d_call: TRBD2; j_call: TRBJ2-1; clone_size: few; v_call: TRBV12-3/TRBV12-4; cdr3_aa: CASSSPGTSGVMKEQFF; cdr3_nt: TGTGCCAGCAGTTCTCCCGGGACTAGCGGGGTGATGAAAGAGCAGTTCTTC
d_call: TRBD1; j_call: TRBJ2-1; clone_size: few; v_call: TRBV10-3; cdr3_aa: CAISESGQPNEQFF; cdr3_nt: TGTGCCATCAGTGAGTCGGGACAGCCCAATGAGCAGTTCTTC
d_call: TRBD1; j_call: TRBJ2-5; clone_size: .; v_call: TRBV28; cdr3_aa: CASSPQTGVKTQYF; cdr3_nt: TGTGCCAGCAGTCCACAGACAGGGGTAAAGACCCAGTACTTC
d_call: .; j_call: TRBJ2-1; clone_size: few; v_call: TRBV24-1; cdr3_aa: CATSDQVWGGPSYNEQFF; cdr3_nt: TGTGCCACCAGTGACCAGGTTTGGGGGGGGCCCTCCTACAATGAGCAGTTCTTC
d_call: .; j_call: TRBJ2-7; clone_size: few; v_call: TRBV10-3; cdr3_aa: CAIAGNSYEQYF; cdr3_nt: TGTGCCATCGCTGGCAACTCCTACGAGCAGTACTTC
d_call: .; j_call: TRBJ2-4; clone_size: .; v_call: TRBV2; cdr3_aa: CASSEESLGALAKNIQYF; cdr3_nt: TGTGCCAGCAGTGAAGAATCGTTGGGGGCGCTAGCCAAAAACATTCAGTACTTC
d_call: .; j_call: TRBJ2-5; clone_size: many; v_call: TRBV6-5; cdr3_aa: CASSYGGPQETQYF; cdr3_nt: TGTGCCAGCAGTTACGGGGGTCCCCAAGAGACCCAGTACTTC
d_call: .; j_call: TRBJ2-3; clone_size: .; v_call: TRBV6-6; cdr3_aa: CASSDGARTDTQYF; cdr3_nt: TGTGCCAGCAGTGATGGGGCCCGCACAGATACGCAGTATTTT
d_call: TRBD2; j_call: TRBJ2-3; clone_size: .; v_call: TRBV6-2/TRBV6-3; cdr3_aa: CASSPLADLQDTQYF; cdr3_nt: TGTGCCAGCAGTCCACTAGCGGACTTACAAGATACGCAGTATTTT
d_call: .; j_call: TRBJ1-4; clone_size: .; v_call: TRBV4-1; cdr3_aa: CASSPVGSQKLFF; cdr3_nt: TGCGCCAGCAGCCCAGTGGGCAGTCAAAAACTGTTTTTT
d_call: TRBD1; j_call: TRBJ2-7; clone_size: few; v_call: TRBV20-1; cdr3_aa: CSARLPGTAISYEQYF; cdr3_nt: TGCAGTGCTAGATTGCCCGGGACAGCTATTTCCTACGAGCAGTACTTC
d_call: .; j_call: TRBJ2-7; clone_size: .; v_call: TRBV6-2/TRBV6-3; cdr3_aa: CASSYASQGIYEQYF; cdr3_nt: TGTGCCAGCAGTTACGCGAGTCAGGGAATCTACGAGCAGTACTTC
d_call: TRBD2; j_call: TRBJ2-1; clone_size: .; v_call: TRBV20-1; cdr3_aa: CSASTGTRDYNEQFF; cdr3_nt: TGCAGTGCTAGCACCGGGACTAGGGACTACAATGAGCAGTTCTTC
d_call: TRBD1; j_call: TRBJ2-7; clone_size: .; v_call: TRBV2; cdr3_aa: CASSESDRGEQYF; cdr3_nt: TGTGCCAGCAGTGAATCCGACAGGGGAGAGCAGTACTTC
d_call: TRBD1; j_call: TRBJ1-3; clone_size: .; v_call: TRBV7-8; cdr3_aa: CASSPRGTGSGNTIYF; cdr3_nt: TGTGCCAGCAGCCCCCGCGGGACAGGTTCCGGAAACACCATATATTTT
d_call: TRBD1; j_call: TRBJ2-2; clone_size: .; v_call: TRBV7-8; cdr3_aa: CASSLQLQGAGELFF; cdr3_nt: TGTGCCAGCAGCCTGCAATTACAGGGGGCCGGGGAGCTGTTTTTT
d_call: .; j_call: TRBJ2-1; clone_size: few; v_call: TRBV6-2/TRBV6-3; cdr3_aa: CASSYPSLNNEQFF; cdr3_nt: TGTGCCAGCAGTTACCCCTCTCTTAACAATGAGCAGTTCTTC
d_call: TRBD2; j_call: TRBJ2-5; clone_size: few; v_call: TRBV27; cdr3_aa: CASMQAGGPKETQYF; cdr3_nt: TGTGCCAGCATGCAAGCGGGGGGCCCAAAAGAGACCCAGTACTTC
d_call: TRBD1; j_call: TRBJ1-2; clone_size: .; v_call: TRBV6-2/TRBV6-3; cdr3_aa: CASSFTTGYGYTF; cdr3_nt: TGTGCCAGCAGTTTTACGACAGGGTATGGCTACACCTTC
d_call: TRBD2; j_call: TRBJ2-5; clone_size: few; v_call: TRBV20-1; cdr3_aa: CSAEGTSPRETQYF; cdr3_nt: TGCAGTGCTGAGGGGACTAGCCCTCGGGAGACCCAGTACTTC
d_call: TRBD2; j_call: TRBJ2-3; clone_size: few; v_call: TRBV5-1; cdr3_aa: CASAGTSGGFTDTQYF; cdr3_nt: TGCGCCAGCGCCGGGACTAGCGGGGGGTTCACAGATACGCAGTATTTT
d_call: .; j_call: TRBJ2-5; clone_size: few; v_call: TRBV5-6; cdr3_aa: CASSFGLNTPASVGPETQYF; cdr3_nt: TGTGCCAGCAGCTTCGGACTGAACACTCCGGCCTCCGTGGGGCCAGAGACCCAGTACTTC
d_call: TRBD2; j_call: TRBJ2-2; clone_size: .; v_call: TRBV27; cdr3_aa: CASKVAGTRGELFF; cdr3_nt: TGTGCCAGCAAGGTAGCGGGCACTCGGGGGGAGCTGTTTTTT
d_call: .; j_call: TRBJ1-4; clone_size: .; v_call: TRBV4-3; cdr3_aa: CASSQDDSLSATNEKLFF; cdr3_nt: TGCGCCAGCAGCCAAGATGACAGTTTATCGGCAACTAATGAAAAACTGTTTTTT
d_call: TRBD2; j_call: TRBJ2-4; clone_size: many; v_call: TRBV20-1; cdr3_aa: CSAPTYSGGVKNIQYF; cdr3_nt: TGCAGTGCTCCGACCTATAGCGGGGGGGTCAAAAACATTCAGTACTTC
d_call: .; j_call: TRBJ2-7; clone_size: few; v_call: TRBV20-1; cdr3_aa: CSARDHARVYEQYF; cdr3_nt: TGCAGTGCTAGAGATCATGCCAGGGTCTACGAGCAGTACTTC